Each of the 18 T cell receptor beta chains below was sequenced from the same sample in a study of blood T cell repertoires in COVID-19 (dated by TCRdb to about 2020). Library preparation was by the immunoSEQ multiplex PCR assay. TCRdb retrieved this table from immuneACCESS and kept in-frame rearrangements only. Not all clones are present; in checked studies, unresolved V genes account for under half, and no reason is known for the remainder. This sample is represented by roughly 97,000 clones; more than 75% of them were singletons. Of the sample, approximately 26% falls within the top ten clones. Sequencing used peripheral blood. These receptors were obtained from a man aged 55 to 70 with acute or convalescent COVID-19.

The genes are TRBV7-2 and TRBJ2-1, with D perhaps matching TRBD2 (6 bases). Germline CDR1 SGHTA, CDR2 FQGNSA. The CDR3 runs to 12 residues. Trimming removed 1 base at V and 13 bases at J, with 11 bases between. The CDR3 nucleotides are TGTGCCAGCAGCTTAGTTTGGCGGGAACAGTTCTTC. Its translation: CASSLVWREQFF. Full variable domain (remainder filled in from reference TRBV7-2 and TRBJ2-1): GAGVSQSPSNKVTEKGKDVELRCDPISGHTALYWYRQSLGQGLEFLIYFQGNSAPDKSGLPSDRFSAERTGGSVSTLTIQRTQQEDSAVYLCASSLVWREQFFGPGTRLTVL.

The V and J genes are TRBV5-1 and TRBJ2-6; TRBD1 might be the D (5 bases). The CDR3 is made up of 16 amino acids. V lost 4 bases to trimming and J lost 0 bases, with 11 bases between them. Germline CDR1 is SGHRS and CDR2 is YFSETQ. This CDR3 reads CASSLPTGSGANVLTF. CDR3 nucleotides: TGCGCCAGCAGCCTCCCAACAGGCTCTGGGGCCAACGTCCTGACTTTC.

V is TRBV6-2 or TRBV6-3 and J is TRBJ1-1; D might be TRBD1 (6 bases). CDR3 length: 13 residues. Trimming removed 3 bases at V and 4 bases at J, with 9 bases between. The germline gives CDR1 MNHEY, CDR2 SVGEGT. CDR3 loop: CASSYQGRTEAFF. As DNA, the CDR3 is TGTGCCAGCAGTTATCAGGGGCGCACTGAAGCTTTCTTT.

The rearrangement links TRBV28 to TRBJ2-5; 10 nucleotides match TRBD1. The CDR3 totals 17 residues. Germline V gives CDR1 MDHEN, CDR2 SYDVKM. Trimming at V came to 2 bases and at J to 5 bases, leaving 11 bases not matched to a gene. Here the CDR3 DNA reads TGTGCCAGCAGTTTAGACACGGGACAGGGGATGGGGGAGACCCAGTACTTC. Protein product: CASSLDTGQGMGETQYF.

The rearrangement links TRBV24-1 to TRBJ2-5; D not resolved. Trimming left V 7 bases short and J 5 bases short, with 10 bases between. This CDR3 has 12 residues. Germline CDR1 and CDR2: KGHDR and SFDVKD. CDR3 loop: CATRGLGETQYF. In DNA form, the CDR3 reads TGTGCCACCAGGGGCCTTGGGGAGACCCAGTACTTC.

This rearrangement joins TRBV7-9 to TRBJ2-5, with TRBD1 identical over 8 bases. The CDR3 is 14 residues long. The germline V gene encodes CDR1 SEHNR and CDR2 FQNEAQ (reference sequence). V lost 0 bases and J lost 5; bases outside the gene matches: 2. The CDR3 region is CASSLATGGETQYF. In DNA, the CDR3 is TGTGCCAGCAGCTTAGCAACAGGGGGGGAGACCCAGTACTTC.

J is TRBJ2-3 and V is TRBV5-6, with 9 bases fitting TRBD1. J lost 3 bases, V lost 0 bases, and 5 bases had no gene match. CDR1 is SGHDT, CDR2 YYEEEE, per germline. The CDR3 spans 16 residues. The CDR3 protein is CASSLDRGLRTDTQYF. CDR3 DNA: TGTGCCAGCAGCTTGGACAGGGGGCTGAGAACAGATACGCAGTATTTT.

The table lists this clone with a count of one. CDR3 nucleotides: TGTGCCAGCACCACCGGATCCCTAGCTGGGGGGTACAATGAGCAGTTCTTC. Protein sequence: CASTTGSLAGGYNEQFF. The gene calls are TRBV7-2 and TRBJ2-1; D is perhaps TRBD2 (6 bases). The CDR3 is 17 residues long. Germline lookup yields CDR1 SGHTA and CDR2 FQGNSA. With 7 bases removed from V and 4 bases from J, the gap between germline ends came to 23 bases.

CDR3 in DNA: TGCGCCAGCAGTGAGTCAGGCAGGGCTTATGGCTACACCTTC. This encodes CASSESGRAYGYTF. The V gene is TRBV10-2, the J gene TRBJ1-2; the D gene is possibly TRBD1 (5 bases). V was clipped by 0 bases and J by 5 bases, with 10 bases between them. Germline CDR1 reads WSHSY; CDR2 reads SAAADI. The CDR3 has 14 residues.

The V gene is TRBV9, the J gene TRBJ1-1; tentatively, D is TRBD1 (6 bases). Germline V gene lookup returns CDR1 SGDLS and CDR2 YYNGEE. The germline V and J ends were trimmed by 4 bases and 3 bases, with 10 bases remaining between them. There are 13 residues in the CDR3. The CDR3 nucleotides are TGTGCCAGCAGCTTAAACAGGGACACTGAAGCTTTCTTT. This translates into CASSLNRDTEAFF.

The rearrangement links TRBV5-4 to TRBJ2-7; possibly TRBD2 for D (6 bases). V lost 4 bases, J lost 2 bases, and 16 bases lay in between. CDR3 length: 15 residues. CDR1 and CDR2 from the germline V gene are SGHNT and YYREEE (reference sequence). CDR3 loop: CASSNSAGRPYEQYV. Here the CDR3 DNA reads TGTGCCAGCAGCAATAGTGCAGGGAGGCCCTACGAGCAGTACGTC.

The V and J genes are TRBV3-1 (or the pseudogene TRBV3-2) and TRBJ1-5; D gene ambiguous. In germline, CDR1 is LGHDT, CDR2 YNNKEL (reference sequence). With 5 bases removed from V and 0 bases from J, the gap between germline ends came to 5 bases. The CDR3 consists of 13 residues. CDR3 nucleotides: TGTGCCAGCAGCGCCGGTAGCAATCAGCCCCAGCATTTT. The encoded protein is CASSAGSNQPQHF.

V and J are TRBV19 and TRBJ2-2; possibly TRBD2 for D (5 bases). Germline values: CDR1 LNHDA, CDR2 SQIVND (reference sequence). Trimming left V 4 bases short and J 2 bases short, with 5 bases between. There are 13 residues in the CDR3. Here the CDR3 reads CASSTGNTGELFF. CDR3 nucleotides: TGTGCCAGTAGTACGGGAAACACCGGGGAGCTGTTTTTT.

The rearrangement links TRBV11-3 to TRBJ2-2; D might be TRBD1 (6 bases). This CDR3 comprises 12 residues. The V and J ends lost 7 bases and 6 bases respectively, with 9 bases between them. Per germline, CDR1 SGHNT and CDR2 YENEEA. DNA for the CDR3: TGTGCCAGCACCGGACAGTCCGGGGAGCTGTTTTTT. It is translated as CASTGQSGELFF.

The rearrangement uses TRBV6-2 or TRBV6-3 and TRBJ1-5, with 7 bases that match TRBD1. The CDR3 length is 15 residues. The germline gives CDR1 MNHEY, CDR2 SVGEGT. J gave up 6 bases and V 2 bases, and 7 bases lay outside the gene matches. DNA for the CDR3: TGTGCCAGCAGTTACCCAGGGGGAAGAGGTCAGCCCCAGCATTTT. This codes for CASSYPGGRGQPQHF.

This clone was picked up one time. The chain joins TRBV7-8 to TRBJ2-1, with TRBD2 matching 10 bases. V lost 7 bases to trimming and J lost 2 bases; unmatched junction nucleotides: 5. The CDR3 contains 15 residues. The V gene's germline CDR1 is SGHVS and CDR2 FQNEAQ. The chain's CDR3 is CASKLGLAAYNEQFF. For the CDR3, the DNA is TGTGCCAGCAAACTTGGACTAGCGGCCTACAATGAGCAGTTCTTC.

V and J are TRBV10-3 and TRBJ2-3; 9 positions match TRBD2. Per the germline V gene, CDR1 is ENHRY and CDR2 is SYGVKD. Trimming cost V 7 bases and J 5 bases; bases outside gene matches: 13. The CDR3 is made up of 16 amino acids. CDR3 sequence reads: CAINPSPSGTQDTQYF. The CDR3 region has the DNA TGTGCCATCAACCCCTCGCCTAGCGGGACGCAAGATACGCAGTATTTT.

The chain couples TRBV14 to TRBJ2-3, with TRBD2 identical over 16 bases. Looked up from germline, CDR1 is SGHDN and CDR2 is FVKESK. This CDR3 contains 18 residues. The V gene end was trimmed by 4 bases and the J gene end by 2 bases; junction bases not matched to a gene: 6. The CDR3 sequence: CASSLGLAGGRPTDTQYF. In DNA form, the CDR3 reads TGTGCCAGCAGCCTGGGACTAGCGGGAGGGCGCCCCACAGATACGCAGTATTTT. The full variable domain, in which reference TRBV14 and TRBJ2-3 provide the parts outside the CDR3, is EAGVTQFPSHSVIEKGQTVTLRCDPISGHDNLYWYRRVMGKEIKFLLHFVKESKQDESGMPNNRFLAERTGGTYSTLKVQPAELEDSGVYFCASSLGLAGGRPTDTQYFGPGTRLTVL.